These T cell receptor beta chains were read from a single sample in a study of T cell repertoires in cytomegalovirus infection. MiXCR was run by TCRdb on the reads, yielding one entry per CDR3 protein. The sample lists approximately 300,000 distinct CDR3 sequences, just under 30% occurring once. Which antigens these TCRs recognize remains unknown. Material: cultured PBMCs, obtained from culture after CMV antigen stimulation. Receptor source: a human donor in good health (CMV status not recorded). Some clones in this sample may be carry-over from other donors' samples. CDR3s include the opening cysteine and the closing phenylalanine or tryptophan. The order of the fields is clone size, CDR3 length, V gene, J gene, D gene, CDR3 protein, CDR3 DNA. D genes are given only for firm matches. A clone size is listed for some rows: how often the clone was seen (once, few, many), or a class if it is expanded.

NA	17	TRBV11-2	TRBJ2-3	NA	CASSSVGTSTSTDTQYF	TGTGCCAGCAGCTCAGTAGGGACATCTACAAGCACAGATACGCAGTATTTT
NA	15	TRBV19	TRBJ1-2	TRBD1	CASSTPGQGTYGYTF	TGTGCCAGTAGCACCCCAGGACAGGGAACCTATGGCTACACCTTC
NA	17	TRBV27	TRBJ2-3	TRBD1	CASSPWGGQGRTDTQYF	TGTGCCAGCAGTCCATGGGGGGGACAGGGGCGCACAGATACGCAGTATTTT
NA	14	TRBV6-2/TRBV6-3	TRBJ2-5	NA	CASSYGGVGETQYF	TGTGCCAGCAGTTACGGCGGGGTAGGAGAGACCCAGTACTTC
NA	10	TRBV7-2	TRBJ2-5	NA	CASSFETQYF	TGTGCCAGCAGCTTTGAGACCCAGTACTTC
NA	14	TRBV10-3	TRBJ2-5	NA	CAISSDRRQETQYF	TGTGCCATCAGTTCCGACAGGAGACAAGAGACCCAGTACTTC
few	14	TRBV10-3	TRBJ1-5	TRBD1	CAISGQGVNQPQHF	TGTGCCATCAGCGGACAGGGAGTCAATCAGCCCCAGCATTTT
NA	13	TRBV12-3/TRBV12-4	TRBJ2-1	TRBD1	CASSQGTGNEQFF	TGTGCCAGCAGCCAAGGGACAGGGAATGAGCAGTTCTTC
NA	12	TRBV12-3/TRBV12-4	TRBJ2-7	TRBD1	CASRQGYYEQYF	TGTGCCAGCCGACAGGGGTACTACGAGCAGTACTTC
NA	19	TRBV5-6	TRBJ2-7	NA	CASSLGRTTQYRSSYEQYF	TGTGCCAGCAGCTTGGGAAGGACTACACAATATCGAAGCTCCTACGAGCAGTACTTC
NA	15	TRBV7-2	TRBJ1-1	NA	CASSPRAAGDTEAYF	TGTGCCAGCAGCCCTAGGGCGGCGGGTGACACTGAAGCTTACTTT
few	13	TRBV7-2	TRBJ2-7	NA	CASSVKWQAEQYF	TGTGCCAGCAGCGTTAAATGGCAGGCCGAGCAGTACTTC
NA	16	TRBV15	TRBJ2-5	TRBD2	CATSRGTSGGQETQYF	TGTGCCACCAGCAGAGGGACTAGCGGGGGACAAGAGACCCAGTACTTC
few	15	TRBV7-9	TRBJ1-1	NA	CASSPRGGLNTEAFF	TGTGCCAGCAGCCCCCGCGGGGGGCTGAACACTGAAGCTTTCTTT
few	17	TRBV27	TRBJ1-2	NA	CASSLSMAALVNYGYTF	TGTGCCAGCAGTTTATCAATGGCGGCCCTTGTTAACTATGGCTACACCTTC
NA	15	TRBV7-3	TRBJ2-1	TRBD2	CASSLRGGTYNEQFF	TGTGCCAGCAGCTTAAGGGGAGGGACCTACAATGAGCAGTTCTTC
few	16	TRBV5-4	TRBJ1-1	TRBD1	CASSTRQGNVNTEAFF	TGTGCCAGCAGTACAAGACAGGGGAATGTAAACACTGAAGCTTTCTTT
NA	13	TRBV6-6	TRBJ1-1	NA	CASSWRENTEAFF	TGTGCCAGCAGTTGGCGGGAGAACACTGAAGCTTTCTTT
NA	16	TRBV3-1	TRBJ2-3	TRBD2	CASSLPRTSGSDTQYF	TGTGCCAGCAGCCTACCTAGGACTAGCGGGAGTGATACGCAGTATTTT
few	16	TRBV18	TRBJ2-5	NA	CASSPRTAAYQETQYF	TGTGCCAGCTCACCAAGGACAGCAGCGTACCAAGAGACCCAGTACTTC
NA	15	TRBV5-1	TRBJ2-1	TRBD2	CASSWTSGGAIEQFF	TGCGCCAGCAGTTGGACTAGCGGGGGGGCGATTGAGCAGTTCTTC
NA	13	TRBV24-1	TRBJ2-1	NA	CATRRGSGGGAFF	TGTGCCACCCGCCGGGGTAGCGGTGGGGGTGCGTTCTTC
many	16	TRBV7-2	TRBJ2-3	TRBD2	CASSLVAGGMTDTQYF	TGTGCCAGCAGCTTAGTAGCGGGAGGGATGACAGATACGCAGTATTTT
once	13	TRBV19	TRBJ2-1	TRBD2	CASAGTSNNEQFF	TGTGCCAGCGCCGGGACTAGCAACAATGAGCAGTTCTTC
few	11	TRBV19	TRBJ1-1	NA	CASRKTVEAFF	TGTGCCAGTAGGAAGACAGTTGAAGCTTTCTTT
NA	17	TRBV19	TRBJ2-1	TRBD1	CASSIFRDRGRVREQFF	TGTGCCAGTAGTATTTTCCGGGACAGGGGGCGAGTCCGTGAGCAGTTCTTC
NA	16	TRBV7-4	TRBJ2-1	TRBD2	CASSKLAGVSYNEQFF	TGTGCCAGCAGCAAACTAGCGGGAGTTTCATACAATGAGCAGTTCTTC
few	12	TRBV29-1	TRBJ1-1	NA	CSFVRGVTEAFF	TGCAGCTTCGTCAGGGGAGTCACTGAAGCTTTCTTT
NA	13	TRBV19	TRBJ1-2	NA	CASTLGQYYGYTF	TGTGCCAGTACCCTCGGACAGTACTACGGCTACACCTTC
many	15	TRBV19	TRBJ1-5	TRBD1	CASSPGQGRNQPQHF	TGTGCCAGTAGTCCGGGACAGGGACGGAATCAGCCCCAGCATTTT
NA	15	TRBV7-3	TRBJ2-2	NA	CASSLRGGNTGELFF	TGTGCCAGCAGCTTGCGCGGGGGCAACACCGGGGAGCTGTTTTTT
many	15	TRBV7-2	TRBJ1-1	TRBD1	CASSFATGVNTEAFF	TGTGCCAGCAGCTTCGCGACAGGGGTGAACACTGAAGCTTTCTTT
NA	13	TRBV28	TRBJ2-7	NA	CASSLTAVYEQYF	TGTGCCAGCAGTTTAACGGCAGTCTACGAGCAGTACTTC
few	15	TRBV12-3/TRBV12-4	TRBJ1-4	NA	CASSPQGLPNEKLFF	TGTGCCAGCAGTCCTCAGGGGTTGCCTAATGAAAAACTGTTTTTT
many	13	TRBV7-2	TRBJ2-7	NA	CASSLKGAYEQYF	TGTGCCAGCAGCTTAAAGGGGGCCTACGAGCAGTACTTC
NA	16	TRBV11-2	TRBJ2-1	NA	CASSLDRGMVGNEQFF	TGTGCCAGCAGCTTAGACCGCGGGATGGTAGGAAATGAGCAGTTCTTC
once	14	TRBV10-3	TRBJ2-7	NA	CAISEKGGTYEQYF	TGTGCCATCAGTGAGAAGGGCGGGACCTACGAGCAGTACTTC
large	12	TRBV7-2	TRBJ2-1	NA	CASSFTGYEQFF	TGTGCCAGCAGCTTCACAGGGTATGAGCAGTTCTTC
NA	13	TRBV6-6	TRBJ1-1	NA	CASSYLSDTEAFF	TGTGCCAGCAGTTATTTATCGGACACTGAAGCTTTCTTT
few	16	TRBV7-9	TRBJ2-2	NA	CASTQRDTANTGELFF	TGTGCCAGCACCCAGAGGGACACCGCGAACACCGGGGAGCTGTTTTTT
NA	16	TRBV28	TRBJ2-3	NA	CASNSLGWEDTDTQYF	TGTGCCAGCAATTCCCTCGGGTGGGAGGACACAGATACGCAGTATTTT
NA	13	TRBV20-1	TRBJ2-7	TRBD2	CSAQLAGALEQYF	TGCAGTGCCCAGCTAGCGGGAGCCCTCGAGCAGTACTTC
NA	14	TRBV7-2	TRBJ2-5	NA	CASSLAGALETQYF	TGTGCCAGCAGCTTAGCGGGAGCTTTAGAGACCCAGTACTTC
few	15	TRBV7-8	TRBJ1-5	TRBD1	CASSARTGDNQPQHF	TGTGCCAGCAGCGCGCGGACAGGAGACAATCAGCCCCAGCATTTT
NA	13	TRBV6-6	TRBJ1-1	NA	CASSPEITGFAFF	TGTGCCAGCAGCCCAGAGATCACAGGCTTCGCTTTCTTT
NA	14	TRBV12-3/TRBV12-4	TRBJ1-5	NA	CASSLRFENQPQHF	TGTGCCAGCAGTTTGAGGTTTGAAAATCAGCCCCAGCATTTT
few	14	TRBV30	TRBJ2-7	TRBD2	CAWSTLAGVNEQYF	TGTGCCTGGAGTACGCTAGCGGGAGTCAACGAGCAGTACTTC
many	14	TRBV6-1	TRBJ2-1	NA	CASRPSGSYGEQFF	TGTGCCAGCCGACCCAGCGGTAGCTATGGGGAGCAGTTCTTC
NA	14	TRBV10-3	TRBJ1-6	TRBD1	CAISDLGQESPLHF	TGTGCCATCAGTGACCTCGGACAGGAGTCACCCCTCCACTTT
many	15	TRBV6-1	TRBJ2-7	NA	CASSEASSASYEQYF	TGTGCCAGCAGTGAAGCGAGTAGTGCCTCCTACGAGCAGTACTTC